Shown below are 26 T cell receptor beta chains from a single sample sequenced in a study of shared clonotypes between healthy human individuals. Naive-designated CD8 cells lacked CD45RO, were positively enriched for CCR7, and omitted terminally differentiated effector memory CD45RA+ cells. This table comes from immunoSEQ multiplex PCR, and its TCRdb copy is limited to in-frame clones, with some not included. The table shows about 2.1 million clones, with about 93% occurring only once. The specimen was naive CD8+ T cells from PBMCs. The receptors shown here come from a man aged 18 to 29 in good health. Some clones in this sample may be carry-over from other donors' samples.

The sample holds one count of this clone. The chain is built from TRBV2 and TRBJ2-1; D might be TRBD2 (7 bases). This CDR3 region has 11 residues. The germline V and J ends were trimmed by 8 bases and 16 bases, with 18 bases remaining between them. Germline V gene lookup returns CDR1 SNHLY and CDR2 FYNNEI. CDR3 region: CASRAGALVFF. DNA for the CDR3: TGTGCCAGCCGGGCGGGGGCGTTGGTATTCTTC.

This chain joins TRBV7-2 and TRBJ2-7; D gene unclear. Germline lookup yields CDR1 SGHTA and CDR2 FQGNSA. Between the trimmed V and J ends, which lost 4 bases and 3 bases, there was a span of 7 bases. The CDR3 spans 12 residues. The CDR3 DNA follows: TGTGCCAGCAGCTATAGTGGCTACGAGCAGTACTTC. The encoded protein is CASSYSGYEQYF.

The chain joins TRBV7-8 to TRBJ2-3; D is unclear. CDR1 is SGHVS and CDR2 is FQNEAQ in the germline V gene. V gave up 0 bases and J gave up 0 bases, with 7 bases separating them. This CDR3 spans 15 amino acids. The CDR3 DNA reads TGTGCCAGCAGCTTAGCGATCAGCAGCACAGATACGCAGTATTTT. Its translation: CASSLAISSTDTQYF.

V usage is TRBV27 and J usage is TRBJ2-7, with a weak D call TRBD1 (5 bases). The V gene lost 4 bases and the J gene lost 3 bases, with 10 bases spanning the gap. The CDR3 has 13 amino acids. Looked up from germline, CDR1 is MNHEY and CDR2 is SMNVEV (reference sequence). DNA for the CDR3: TGTGCCAGCAGTTACAAGACAGACTACGAGCAGTACTTC. Translated, it gives CASSYKTDYEQYF.

The V call is TRBV6-5, the J call TRBJ2-1; TRBD2 agrees at 7 bases. Germline V CDR1 and CDR2: MNHEY, SVGAGI. Unmatched junction bases numbered 1, after V lost 9 bases and J lost 8 bases. There are 10 residues in the CDR3. The CDR3 reads CARGGDEQFF. Written as DNA, the CDR3 is TGTGCCAGGGGGGGGGATGAGCAGTTCTTC.

This clone was found once. The genes are TRBV7-9 and TRBJ2-7; 12 nucleotides line up with TRBD2. The CDR3 loop spans 13 amino acids. The germline V gene encodes CDR1 SEHNR and CDR2 FQNEAQ (reference sequence). V shed 6 bases and J 5 bases; nucleotides not matched to a gene: 2. The DNA of the CDR3 is TGTGCCAGCAGGACTAGCGGGAGTAACGAGCAGTACTTC. Its protein product is CASRTSGSNEQYF.

The gene calls are TRBV28 and TRBJ2-1; TRBD2 aligns across 8 bases. After removal of 5 bases from V and 3 bases from J, the junction contained 9 bases not matched to a gene. The length of the CDR3 is 16 residues. Germline assignment: CDR1 MDHEN and CDR2 SYDVKM. The CDR3 loop reads CASSPFSGENYNEQFF. The CDR3 coding sequence is TGTGCCAGCAGTCCTTTTAGCGGGGAAAACTACAATGAGCAGTTCTTC.

CDR3 residues: CASSLQGDWNTEAFF. The CDR3 DNA reads TGTGCCAGCAGCTTACAGGGGGATTGGAACACTGAAGCTTTCTTT. The V call is TRBV7-9, the J call TRBJ1-1; 7 nucleotides align to TRBD1. This CDR3 has 15 residues. Germline-derived CDR1 and CDR2 are SEHNR and FQNEAQ (reference sequence). V shed 2 bases, J shed 1 base, and the junction held 4 bases outside the gene matches.

The chain is built from TRBV7-9 and TRBJ1-4; D is uncertain. The CDR3 has 13 amino acids. Germline V gene lookup returns CDR1 SEHNR and CDR2 FQNEAQ (reference sequence). Trimming cost V 5 bases and J 5 bases, with 9 bases left between them. The CDR3: CASSHSLNEKLFF. The CDR3 DNA follows: TGTGCCAGCAGCCATTCCTTGAATGAAAAACTGTTTTTT.

The chain couples TRBV4-3 to TRBJ2-2; perhaps TRBD2 as D (6 bases). Per the germline V gene, CDR1 is LGHNA and CDR2 is YSLEER. The CDR3 length is 19 residues. V lost 0 bases to trimming and J lost 4 bases, with 21 bases between them. The CDR3 DNA reads TGCGCCAGCAGCCAAGATAGGTGGGCGGGGCAGCCCTTCACCGGGGAGCTGTTTTTT. This encodes CASSQDRWAGQPFTGELFF.

The V call is TRBV6-5, the J call TRBJ1-2, with 8 bases identical to TRBD1. Germline V lookup: CDR1 MNHEY, CDR2 SVGAGI. There are 13 residues in the CDR3. The V segment lost 4 bases and the J segment 8 bases; nucleotides outside the gene matches: 6. CDR3 loop: CASSSGQGDGYTF. The CDR3 DNA reads TGTGCCAGCAGTTCCGGACAGGGAGACGGCTACACCTTC.

Worth noting for this clone: Other DNA sequences in the sample encode the same CDR3. The gene calls are TRBV9 and TRBJ2-7; 13 bases fit TRBD2. The CDR3 has 16 amino acids. V dropped 0 bases and J dropped 2; count of bases not matched to a gene: 2. Germline V gene sequence: CDR1 SGDLS, CDR2 YYNGEE. CDR3 sequence reads: CASSVGGTSGTYEQYF. The CDR3 nucleotides are TGTGCCAGCAGCGTAGGGGGGACTAGCGGGACCTACGAGCAGTACTTC. Complete variable domain (other parts from reference TRBV9 and TRBJ2-7): DSGVTQTPKHLITATGQRVTLRCSPRSGDLSVYWYQQSLDQGLQFLIQYYNGEERAKGNILERFSAQQFPDLHSELNLSSLELGDSALYFCASSVGGTSGTYEQYFGPGTRLTVT.

This chain uses TRBV7-9 with TRBJ2-4; D possibly corresponds to TRBD2 (6 bases). The CDR3 has 16 amino acids. The V gene lost 1 base and the J gene lost 5 bases, with 15 bases spanning the gap. Germline CDR1 reads SEHNR; CDR2 reads FQNEAQ (reference sequence). The CDR3 DNA reads TGTGCCAGCAGCTTAGGCCCCGGGTCGGGGGAAAACATTCAGTACTTC. Its protein product is CASSLGPGSGENIQYF.

The rearrangement links TRBV28 to TRBJ2-1; 8 nucleotides line up with TRBD2. V gave up 6 bases and J gave up 0 bases; unmatched junction bases: 13. CDR1 is MDHEN, CDR2 SYDVKM, per germline. This CDR3 comprises 18 residues. The CDR3 spells CASSSHLLSGNSYNEQFF. The CDR3 nucleotides read TGTGCCAGCAGCTCTCACCTCCTTAGCGGGAACTCCTACAATGAGCAGTTCTTC.

The count of this clone is one. The gene calls are TRBV6-6 and TRBJ2-7, with D possibly TRBD2 on 5 matching bases. The germline CDR1 and CDR2 sequences are MNHNY and SVGAGI (reference sequence). This CDR3 spans 14 amino acids. Trimming pared 6 bases from V and 2 bases from J, leaving 14 bases between. The CDR3 loop reads CASSLEDSAYEQYF. The DNA for the CDR3 is TGTGCCAGCAGCCTCGAGGACTCCGCCTACGAGCAGTACTTC.

The chain recombines TRBV4-3 with TRBJ1-1, with D tentatively TRBD1 (6 bases). The length of the CDR3 is 14 residues. Deletions cut 3 bases from V and 11 bases from J, with 19 bases between. Germline-derived CDR1 and CDR2 are LGHNA and YSLEER. CDR3 coding DNA: TGCGCCAGCAGCCACCTAACAACAGGGTCCGTTGCTTTCTTT. Amino acid sequence: CASSHLTTGSVAFF.

In regard to this clone: Different DNA sequences within this sample yield the same CDR3. V usage is TRBV28 and J usage is TRBJ1-1; weak D call: TRBD1 (6 bases). Germline lookup yields CDR1 MDHEN and CDR2 SYDVKM. The CDR3 totals 13 residues. Trimming pared 7 bases from V and 2 bases from J, leaving 11 bases between. CDR3 amino acids: CASTLGGNTEAFF. Here the CDR3 DNA reads TGTGCCAGCACCCTCGGGGGCAACACTGAAGCTTTCTTT. Drawing the rest from reference TRBV28 and TRBJ1-1, the complete variable domain is DVKVTQSSRYLVKRTGEKVFLECVQDMDHENMFWYRQDPGLGLRLIYFSYDVKMKEKGDIPEGYSVSREKKERFSLILESASTNQTSMYLCASTLGGNTEAFFGQGTRLTVV.

This clone was detected once. The J gene is TRBJ2-5, the V gene TRBV7-9; 7 positions match TRBD1. The V gene's germline CDR1 is SEHNR and CDR2 FQNEAQ (reference sequence). After removal of 7 bases from V and 2 bases from J, the junction contained 7 bases not matched to a gene. This CDR3 spans 14 amino acids. The CDR3 protein is CASNPQGTQETQYF. Here the CDR3 DNA reads TGTGCCAGCAACCCACAGGGGACACAAGAGACCCAGTACTTC.

This chain joins TRBV10-3 and TRBJ2-1; perhaps TRBD1 as D (6 bases). This CDR3 is built from 15 residues. The ends were cut back, 6 bases at V and 2 bases at J, with 14 bases in the middle. Per the germline V gene, CDR1 is ENHRY and CDR2 is SYGVKD. CDR3 sequence: CAIRPQGSTYNEQFF. The CDR3, as DNA: TGTGCCATCAGGCCCCAGGGGAGTACCTACAATGAGCAGTTCTTC.

The J gene is TRBJ2-7, the V gene TRBV27; 10 bases are shared with TRBD2. Per germline, CDR1 MNHEY and CDR2 SMNVEV (reference sequence). There are 14 residues in the CDR3. V trimming: 4 bases; J trimming: 4 bases; junction bases outside the gene matches: 4. The CDR3 spells CASSSWTSGYEQYF. The CDR3 bases are TGTGCCAGCAGTTCGTGGACTAGCGGATACGAGCAGTACTTC.

The chain couples TRBV29-1 to TRBJ2-1, with TRBD1 as a possible D gene (6 bases). This CDR3 is built from 15 residues. CDR1 is SQVTM, CDR2 ANQGSEA, per germline. V was trimmed by 3 bases and J by 0 bases, leaving 12 bases between them. CDR3 sequence: CSVDFSRGSYNEQFF. Written as DNA, the CDR3 is TGCAGCGTTGATTTTTCCAGGGGCTCCTACAATGAGCAGTTCTTC.

The chain couples TRBV4-1 to TRBJ1-5; 12 bases are shared with TRBD1. The V gene's germline CDR1 is MGHRA and CDR2 YSYEKL. V shed 0 bases and J 1 base; nucleotides not matched to a gene: 16. The CDR3 sequence is 22 residues long. CDR3: CASSQERSYGTGGMGSNQPQHF. CDR3 sequence (DNA): TGCGCCAGCAGCCAAGAACGATCGTACGGGACAGGGGGCATGGGAAGCAATCAGCCCCAGCATTTT.

The genes are TRBV27 and TRBJ2-1, with 7 bases that match TRBD2. Per the germline V gene, CDR1 is MNHEY and CDR2 is SMNVEV (reference sequence). CDR3 size: 16 residues. With 0 bases clipped from V and 10 bases from J, the junction kept 12 bases outside the gene matches. CDR3 sequence reads: CASSLSLAGAAGEQFF. The CDR3 DNA reads as TGTGCCAGCAGTTTATCGTTAGCGGGCGCTGCAGGGGAGCAGTTCTTC.

The rearrangement uses TRBV6-5 and TRBJ2-2, with unresolved D. This CDR3 has 14 residues. Per the germline V gene, CDR1 is MNHEY and CDR2 is SVGAGI. Trimming removed 6 bases from V and 1 base from J, with 9 bases in between. The CDR3: CASSPSENTGELFF. CDR3 DNA: TGTGCCAGCAGCCCCTCCGAGAACACCGGGGAGCTGTTTTTT.

V usage is TRBV27 and J usage is TRBJ2-1; TRBD1 aligns across 7 bases. Germline CDR1 is MNHEY and CDR2 is SMNVEV (reference sequence). V lost 5 bases and J lost 6; bases outside the gene matches: 4. The CDR3 consists of 13 residues. CDR3 bases: TGTGCCAGCAGTAAACACAGGGGCAATGAGCAGTTCTTC. Translated: CASSKHRGNEQFF.

This chain uses TRBV4-2 with TRBJ2-1; 9 nucleotides agree with TRBD2. The CDR3 spans 18 residues. V lost 0 bases to trimming and J lost 3 bases; unmatched junction nucleotides: 9. CDR1 is LGHNA, CDR2 YNFKEQ, per germline. CDR3 coding DNA: TGTGCCAGCAGCCAAGACTGGACTAGCGCGACGATCTACAATGAGCAGTTCTTC. It codes for CASSQDWTSATIYNEQFF.